This T cell receptor (beta chain) was retrieved from a study of T cell clones after liver transplantation. Overall study context: Tolerance: complete withdrawal held at least one year, liver enzymes staying within twice normal.

Only in-frame clones appear in the TCRdb table, and some are missing; sequencing was by immunoSEQ multiplex PCR. This table holds 3,000 or so clones, approximately 22% found once. About this clone: No antigen is known for it. At one boundary the junction diverges from the germline segment, which might be a read error.

Alloreactive TCRbeta sequences came from sequencing proliferating CFSE-low cells in the MLR. The origin of this receptor is a human patient who received a liver transplant. Some T cells here may be from the graft donor. The sample consisted of CD4+ T cells from PBMCs cultured with third-party cells.

CDR3 sequence reads: CASSLQGGNQPQHF. The CDR3 DNA reads TGTGCCAGCAGCTTACAGGGAGGCAATCAGCCCCAGCATTTT. The V gene is TRBV5-3, the J gene TRBJ1-5, with a tentative D call TRBD1 (6 bases). TRBV5-3 is flagged as an ORF with uncertain function. CDR3 size: 14 residues.